The clone carrying this T cell receptor (beta chain) was picked up a small number of times. The sample comes from a study of T-cell reconstitution after alpha-beta-depleted transplantation in children. Molecular barcoding with unique molecular identifiers was used for the TCRbeta library. TCRdb re-called the PCR reads through MiXCR, storing one row per CDR3 protein. Found here are hundreds of thousands of distinct CDR3 sequences, approximately 15% of them singletons; the top ten hold approximately 1%. J gave up 3 bases and V 7 bases, and 3 bases lay outside the gene matches. The germline gives CDR1 SEHNR, CDR2 FQNEAQ (reference sequence). This CDR3 is 12 amino acids long.

Sequenced material: PBMCs from the stem cell graft donor, taken from the stem cell graft. The chain has TRBV7-9 and TRBJ2-7; TRBD1 aligns across 7 bases. This clonotype was obtained from a human donor who donated a stem cell graft to a child with acute myeloid leukemia. CDR3 DNA: TGTGCCAGCAAAGGGGGCCTCTACGAGCAGTACTTC. Protein product: CASKGGLYEQYF.